This T cell receptor beta chain derives from a study of blood T cell repertoires in COVID-19. Study overall: The United States, Italy and Spain supplied acute and convalescent COVID-19 samples.

Authors' methods: Estimation of nucleated cell counts relied on the amplification of reference gene primers. Produced via immunoSEQ multiplex PCR; TCRdb's table is partial and in-frame only. That table furnishes V, J and clone size, whereas the DNA furnished D and trimming. The sample includes 95,000 or so clones, roughly 79% seen only once; the top ten take approximately 4.6%. Seattle patients were enrolled while actively infected and followed longitudinally. Deletions cut 3 bases from V and 7 bases from J, with 16 bases between. CDR3 length: 15 residues. Per the germline V gene, CDR1 is SGHTA and CDR2 is FQGNSA.

The receptor was derived from a man older than 75 with COVID-19, enrolled during active disease. The sequenced material came from peripheral blood. The chain couples TRBV7-2 to TRBJ1-3; D gene uncertain. CDR3 nucleotides: TGTGCCAGCAGCTTCACGGGCGGGAGCGGCAACACCATATATTTT. It is translated as CASSFTGGSGNTIYF.